A single T cell receptor (beta chain) is shown here with its context. Its antigen is unidentified. This record belongs to a study of cytomegalovirus exposure and HLA in healthy donors. Looking at the study overall: Drawn from HLA-typed donors, some 80 million unique TCRs were held in an early data release. Study results and caveats: Researchers reportedly found TCR beta sequences accurately predicted most subjects' HLA-A and HLA-B alleles. Immune exposure information comprised only CMV serostatus.

Primers for the PCR totalled 60 Vbeta and 13 Jbeta. Some clones are missing from TCRdb's copy, which holds only in-frame ones; the method was immunoSEQ multiplex PCR. The sample comprises about 120,000 clones, 70% to 75% of which are singletons, and approximately 7.8% rests with the top ten. In germline, CDR1 is SGHDT, CDR2 YYEEEE. The V end lost 4 bases, the J end lost 0 bases, and 14 bases lay between the germline ends. The CDR3 covers 16 residues. The TCR sequence derives from a male donor in good health and CMV-seronegative. The sample comprised PBMCs. This chain connects TRBV5-6 to TRBJ1-5, with D unresolved. The CDR3 sequence: CASSRRTSHSNQPQHF. CDR3 in DNA: TGTGCCAGCAGCCGGAGGACGTCCCATAGCAATCAGCCCCAGCATTTT.